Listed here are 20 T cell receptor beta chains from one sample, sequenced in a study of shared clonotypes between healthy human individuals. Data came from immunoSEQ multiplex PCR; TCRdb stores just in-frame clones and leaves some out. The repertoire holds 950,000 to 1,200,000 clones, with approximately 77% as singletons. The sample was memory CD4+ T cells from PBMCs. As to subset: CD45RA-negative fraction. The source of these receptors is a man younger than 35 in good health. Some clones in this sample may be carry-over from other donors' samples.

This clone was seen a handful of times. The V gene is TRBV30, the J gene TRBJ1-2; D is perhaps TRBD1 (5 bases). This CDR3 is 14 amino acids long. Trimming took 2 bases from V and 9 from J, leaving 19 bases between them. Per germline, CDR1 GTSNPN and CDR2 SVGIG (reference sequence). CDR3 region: CAWSSKRGPPRYTF. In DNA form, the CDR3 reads TGTGCCTGGAGTTCTAAGCGGGGCCCCCCTCGCTACACCTTC.

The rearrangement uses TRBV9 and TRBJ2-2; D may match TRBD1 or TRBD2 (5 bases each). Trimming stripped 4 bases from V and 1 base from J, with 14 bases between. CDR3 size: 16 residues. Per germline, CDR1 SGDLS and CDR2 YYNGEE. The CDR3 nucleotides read TGTGCCAGCAGCTCTTCCCCAGGGAGGAACACCGGGGAGCTGTTTTTT. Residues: CASSSSPGRNTGELFF.

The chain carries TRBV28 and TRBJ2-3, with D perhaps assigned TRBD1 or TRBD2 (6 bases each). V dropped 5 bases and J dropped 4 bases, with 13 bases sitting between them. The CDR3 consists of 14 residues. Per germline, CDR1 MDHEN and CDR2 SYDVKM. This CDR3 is CASSLTRGADTQYF. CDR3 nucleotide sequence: TGTGCCAGCAGTCTTACGAGGGGGGCAGATACGCAGTATTTT.

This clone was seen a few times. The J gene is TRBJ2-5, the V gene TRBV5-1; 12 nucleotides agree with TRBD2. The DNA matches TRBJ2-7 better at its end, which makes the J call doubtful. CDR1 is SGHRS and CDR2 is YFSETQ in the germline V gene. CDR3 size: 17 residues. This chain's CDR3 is CASSLTSGGFSSYEQYF. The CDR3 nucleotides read TGCGCCAGCAGCTTGACTAGCGGGGGGTTCAGCTCCTACGAGCAGTACTTC.

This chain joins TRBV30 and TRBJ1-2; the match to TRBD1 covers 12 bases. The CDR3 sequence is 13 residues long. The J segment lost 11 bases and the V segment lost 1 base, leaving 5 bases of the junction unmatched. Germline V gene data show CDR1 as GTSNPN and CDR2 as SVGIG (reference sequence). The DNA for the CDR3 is TGTGCCTGGAGTGCGGGACAGGGGGCCTCATACACCTTC. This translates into CAWSAGQGASYTF.

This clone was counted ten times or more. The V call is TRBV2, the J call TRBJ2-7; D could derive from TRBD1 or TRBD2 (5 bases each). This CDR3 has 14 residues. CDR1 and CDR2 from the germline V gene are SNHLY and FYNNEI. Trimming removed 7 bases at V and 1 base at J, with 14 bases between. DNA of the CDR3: TGTGCCAGCAATCCCGGGACGGGATCCTACGAGCAGTACTTC. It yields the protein CASNPGTGSYEQYF.

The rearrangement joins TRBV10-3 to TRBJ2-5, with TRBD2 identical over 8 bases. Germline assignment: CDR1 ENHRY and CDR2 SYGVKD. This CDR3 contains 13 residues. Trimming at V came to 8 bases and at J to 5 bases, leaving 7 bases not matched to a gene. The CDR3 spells CAIRGGRSETQYF. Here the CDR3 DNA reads TGTGCCATCCGAGGCGGGAGGTCGGAGACCCAGTACTTC.

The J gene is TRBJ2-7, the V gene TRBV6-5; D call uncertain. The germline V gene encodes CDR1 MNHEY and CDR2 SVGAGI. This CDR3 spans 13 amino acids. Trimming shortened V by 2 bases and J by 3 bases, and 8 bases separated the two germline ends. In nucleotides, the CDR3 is TGTGCCAGCAGTTACGAGCCCGACTACGAGCAGTACTTC. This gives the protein CASSYEPDYEQYF.

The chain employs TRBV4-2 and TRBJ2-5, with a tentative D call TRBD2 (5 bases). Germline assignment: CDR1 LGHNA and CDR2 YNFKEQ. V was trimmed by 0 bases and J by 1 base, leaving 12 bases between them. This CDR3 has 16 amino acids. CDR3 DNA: TGTGCCAGCAGCCAAGAGGGAGAGAGAGGCCAAGAGACCCAGTACTTC. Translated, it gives CASSQEGERGQETQYF.

The CDR3 nucleotides are TGCACCAGCAGCCAAGAGCGGGGGGGTTCCTACAATGAGCAGTTCTTC. Its translation: CTSSQERGGSYNEQFF. This chain joins TRBV1 and TRBJ2-1; no check of the table's D call, TRBD2, against the DNA was made. TRBV1 is classified as a pseudogene. There are 16 residues in the CDR3.

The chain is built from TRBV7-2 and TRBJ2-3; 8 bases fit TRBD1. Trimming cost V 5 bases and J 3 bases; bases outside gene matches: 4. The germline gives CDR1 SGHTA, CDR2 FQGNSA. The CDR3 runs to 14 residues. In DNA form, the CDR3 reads TGTGCCAGCAGCCGGGACAGGTGGACAGATACGCAGTATTTT. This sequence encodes CASSRDRWTDTQYF. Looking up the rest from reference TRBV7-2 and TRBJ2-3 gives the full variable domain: GAGVSQSPSNKVTEKGKDVELRCDPISGHTALYWYRQSLGQGLEFLIYFQGNSAPDKSGLPSDRFSAERTGGSVSTLTIQRTQQEDSAVYLCASSRDRWTDTQYFGPGTRLTVL.

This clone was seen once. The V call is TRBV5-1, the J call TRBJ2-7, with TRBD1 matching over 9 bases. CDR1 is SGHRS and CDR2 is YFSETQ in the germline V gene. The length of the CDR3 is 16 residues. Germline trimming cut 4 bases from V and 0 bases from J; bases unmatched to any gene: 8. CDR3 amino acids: CASSPDRGRSSYEQYF. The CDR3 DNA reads TGCGCCAGCAGCCCGGACAGGGGACGGAGCTCCTACGAGCAGTACTTC.

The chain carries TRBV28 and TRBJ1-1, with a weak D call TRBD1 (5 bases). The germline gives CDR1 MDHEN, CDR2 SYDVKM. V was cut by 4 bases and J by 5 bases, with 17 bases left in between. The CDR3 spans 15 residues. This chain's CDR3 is CASSSPGASGTEAFF. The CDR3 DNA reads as TGTGCCAGCAGTTCCCCTGGGGCCTCTGGGACTGAAGCTTTCTTT.

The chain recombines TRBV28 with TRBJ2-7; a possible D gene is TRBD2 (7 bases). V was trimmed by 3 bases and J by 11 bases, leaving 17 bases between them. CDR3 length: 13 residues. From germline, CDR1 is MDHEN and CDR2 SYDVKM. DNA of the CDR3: TGTGCCAGCAGTTTGACGCCGCGGGGGCTTGAGTACTTC. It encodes CASSLTPRGLEYF. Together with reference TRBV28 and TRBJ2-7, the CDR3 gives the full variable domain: DVKVTQSSRYLVKRTGEKVFLECVQDMDHENMFWYRQDPGLGLRLIYFSYDVKMKEKGDIPEGYSVSREKKERFSLILESASTNQTSMYLCASSLTPRGLEYFGPGTRLTVT.

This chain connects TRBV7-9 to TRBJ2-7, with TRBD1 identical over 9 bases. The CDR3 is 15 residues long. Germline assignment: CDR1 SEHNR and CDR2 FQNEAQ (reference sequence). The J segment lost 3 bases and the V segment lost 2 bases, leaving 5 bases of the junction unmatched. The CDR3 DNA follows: TGTGCCAGCAGCTTAAGAGGGACAGGGCTCTACGAGCAGTACTTC. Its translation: CASSLRGTGLYEQYF.

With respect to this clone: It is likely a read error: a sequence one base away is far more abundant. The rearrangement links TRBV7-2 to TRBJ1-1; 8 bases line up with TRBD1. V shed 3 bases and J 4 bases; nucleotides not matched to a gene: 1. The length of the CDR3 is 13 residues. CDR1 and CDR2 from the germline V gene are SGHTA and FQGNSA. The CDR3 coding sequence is TGTGCCAGCAGCTTCGGACAGGGCACTGAAGCTTTCTTT. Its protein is CASSFGQGTEAFF. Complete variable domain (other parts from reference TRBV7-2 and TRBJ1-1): GAGVSQSPSNKVTEKGKDVELRCDPISGHTALYWYRQSLGQGLEFLIYFQGNSAPDKSGLPSDRFSAERTGGSVSTLTIQRTQQEDSAVYLCASSFGQGTEAFFGQGTRLTVV.

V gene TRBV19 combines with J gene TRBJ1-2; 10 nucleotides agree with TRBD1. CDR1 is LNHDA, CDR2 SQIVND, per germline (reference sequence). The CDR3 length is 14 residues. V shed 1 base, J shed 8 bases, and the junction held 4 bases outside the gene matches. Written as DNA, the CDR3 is TGTGCCAGTAGTATAGGCGACAGGGGGCACGGCTACACCTTC. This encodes CASSIGDRGHGYTF.

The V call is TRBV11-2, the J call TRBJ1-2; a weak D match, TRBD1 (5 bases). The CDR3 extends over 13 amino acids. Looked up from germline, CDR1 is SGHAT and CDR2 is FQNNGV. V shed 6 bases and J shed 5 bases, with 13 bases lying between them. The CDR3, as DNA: TGTGCCAGCAGTGGGGGGAATCGGTATGGCTACACCTTC. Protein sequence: CASSGGNRYGYTF.

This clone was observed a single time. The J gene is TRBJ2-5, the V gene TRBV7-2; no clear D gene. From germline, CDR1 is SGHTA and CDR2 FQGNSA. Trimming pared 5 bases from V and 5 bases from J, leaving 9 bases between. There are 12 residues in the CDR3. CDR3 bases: TGTGCCAGCAGCCCGCAGGCGGAGACCCAGTACTTC. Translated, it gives CASSPQAETQYF.

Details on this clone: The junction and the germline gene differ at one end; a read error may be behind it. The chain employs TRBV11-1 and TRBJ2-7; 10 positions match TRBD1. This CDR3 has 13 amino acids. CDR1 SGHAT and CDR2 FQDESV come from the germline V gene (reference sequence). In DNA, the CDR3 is TGTGCCAGTGGGACAGGGGTTAGCCGGCAAGCGAACTTC. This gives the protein CASGTGVSRQANF.